The source of this T cell receptor beta chain is a study of blood T cell repertoires in COVID-19. Study context: Donors in the United States, Italy and Spain gave samples during acute or convalescent COVID-19.

The length of the CDR3 is 14 residues. V lost 8 bases, J lost 0 bases, and 11 bases lay in between. Germline V gene data show CDR1 as KGHDR and CDR2 as SFDVKD. Seattle patients were enrolled while actively infected and followed longitudinally. Original handling: Amplified reference gene primers provided the basis for estimating nucleated cell counts. Using immunoSEQ multiplex PCR, the repertoire was profiled, and TCRdb retains in-frame clones only, with some absent. V and J calls and clone size are those listed in that table; D and trimming were worked out from the DNA. The sample holds more than 300,000 clones, about 90% seen once.

J is TRBJ2-3 and V is TRBV24-1; perhaps TRBD2 as D (6 bases). Material: peripheral blood. This clonotype originated in a woman between 65 and 79 years old with COVID-19, enrolled during active disease. This CDR3 reads CATKGGVSTDTQYF. As DNA, the CDR3 is TGTGCCACCAAAGGCGGGGTTAGCACAGATACGCAGTATTTT.